Presented here are 25 T cell receptor beta chains from one specimen sequenced in a study of T-cell reconstitution after alpha-beta-depleted transplantation in children. Molecular barcoding with unique molecular identifiers was used for the TCRbeta library. TCRdb used MiXCR to reprocess the PCR reads, holding one entry per CDR3 protein. The top ten clones hold about 6% of a sample with about half a million distinct CDR3 sequences, about 12% of them seen once. The sample was PBMCs from the stem cell graft donor, taken from the stem cell graft. The receptors here all came from a human donor who donated a stem cell graft to a child with combined immunodeficiency.

The chain employs TRBV6-2 or TRBV6-3 and TRBJ1-5; 8 positions agree with TRBD1. CDR3 length: 16 amino acids. V dropped 8 bases and J dropped 3; count of bases not matched to a gene: 12. Germline CDR1 MNHEY, CDR2 SVGEGT. The CDR3 loop reads CASPDRDRGLNQPQHF. In nucleotides, the CDR3 is TGTGCCAGCCCGGACAGGGATAGGGGCCTCAATCAGCCCCAGCATTTT.

In its sample, this clonotype was seen a few times. V is TRBV15 and J is TRBJ2-3; the D call may be TRBD1 or TRBD2 (6 bases each). Trimming shortened V by 0 bases and J by 1 base, and 17 bases separated the two germline ends. Germline lookup yields CDR1 LNHNV and CDR2 YYDKDF (reference sequence). This CDR3 contains 18 residues. The CDR3 DNA reads as TGTGCCACCAGCAGAGAGGTCGGCGGAGGGGGACGCACAGATACGCAGTATTTT. Encoded protein: CATSREVGGGGRTDTQYF.

At least ten counts were recorded for this clonotype. V usage is TRBV20-1 and J usage is TRBJ2-5; 8 bases are a match to TRBD1. J lost 3 bases, V lost 6 bases, and 3 bases had no gene match. Germline CDR1 DFQATT, CDR2 SNEGSKA (reference sequence). The CDR3 sequence is 12 residues long. The CDR3: CSAAGGEETQYF. The CDR3 nucleotides read TGCAGTGCAGCAGGGGGCGAAGAGACCCAGTACTTC.

This clonotype was recorded a few times. The CDR3 sequence: CASSLDLAGDLVDTQYF. CDR3 in DNA: TGTGCCAGCAGTTTAGACCTAGCGGGAGATCTCGTAGATACGCAGTATTTT. V gene TRBV12-3 or TRBV12-4 combines with J gene TRBJ2-3; 10 nucleotides agree with TRBD2. The CDR3 loop spans 17 amino acids. The V and J ends lost 1 base and 5 bases, in that order; junction bases with no gene match: 9.

This clonotype was seen a handful of times. The chain employs TRBV6-1 and TRBJ2-2; D call uncertain. Germline V gives CDR1 MNHNS, CDR2 SASEGT. This CDR3 comprises 13 residues. With 4 bases removed from V and 4 bases from J, the gap between germline ends came to 7 bases. The CDR3 DNA reads as TGTGCCAGCAGTGCGGCAGCCACCGGGGAGCTGTTTTTT. Its translation: CASSAAATGELFF.

This clonotype was counted only a few times. The chain has TRBV20-1 and TRBJ2-3, with 7 bases fitting TRBD2. CDR3 length: 13 residues. CDR1 DFQATT and CDR2 SNEGSKA come from the germline V gene (reference sequence). Trimming took 5 bases from V and 5 from J; bases not matched to a gene: 7. The CDR3 here is CSAGGVMGDTQYF. In nucleotides, the CDR3 is TGCAGTGCTGGGGGGGTAATGGGAGATACGCAGTATTTT.

Many counts were recorded for this clonotype. In nucleotides, the CDR3 is TGTGCCAGCAGCCACGGACTAGCGGGAGGGTCCCTAAGGGATGAGCAGTTCTTC. This translates into CASSHGLAGGSLRDEQFF. The V gene is TRBV11-2, the J gene TRBJ2-1; TRBD2 matches 15 bases. Trimming cost V 5 bases and J 8 bases; bases outside gene matches: 13. The germline CDR1 and CDR2 sequences are SGHAT and FQNNGV. This CDR3 comprises 18 residues.

This clonotype came up many times. The chain employs TRBV9 and TRBJ1-5, with unresolved D. Germline V gene data show CDR1 as SGDLS and CDR2 as YYNGEE. The CDR3 consists of 13 residues. V dropped 0 bases and J dropped 3 bases, with 4 bases sitting between them. CDR3 sequence reads: CASSVGFNQPQHF. DNA for the CDR3: TGTGCCAGCAGCGTAGGCTTCAATCAGCCCCAGCATTTT.

This clonotype was picked up many times. The chain has TRBV12-3 or TRBV12-4 and TRBJ2-7, with unresolved D. Trimming took 3 bases from V and 6 from J, leaving 12 bases between them. The CDR3 extends over 13 amino acids. The DNA for the CDR3 is TGTGCCAGCAGTTTTTCTGGGCTTGGCGAGCAGTACTTC. Its translation: CASSFSGLGEQYF.

The chain carries TRBV5-5 and TRBJ2-7; 8 bases fit TRBD1. The CDR3 contains 15 residues. CDR1 is SGHKS and CDR2 is YYEKEE in the germline V gene (reference sequence). Unmatched junction bases numbered 4, after V lost 0 bases and J lost 2 bases. The CDR3 region has the DNA TGTGCCAGCAGCTTGGAGGGACAGGTACCCTACGAGCAGTACTTC. Translated: CASSLEGQVPYEQYF.

The chain joins TRBV6-1 to TRBJ1-1; TRBD1 matches at 7 bases. V shed 4 bases, J shed 1 base, and the junction held 3 bases outside the gene matches. Germline V gives CDR1 MNHNS, CDR2 SASEGT. The CDR3 runs 14 residues. The CDR3: CASSGDRTNTEAFF. CDR3 sequence (DNA): TGTGCCAGCAGTGGGGACAGAACGAACACTGAAGCTTTCTTT.

This clonotype occurred many times. The gene calls are TRBV10-3 and TRBJ1-2; D remains unclear. The germline CDR1 and CDR2 sequences are ENHRY and SYGVKD. This CDR3 comprises 16 residues. Trimming stripped 0 bases from V and 8 bases from J, with 19 bases between. The CDR3 here is CAISESNKAREKGYTF. The CDR3 nucleotides read TGTGCCATCAGTGAGTCGAATAAAGCAAGGGAGAAAGGCTACACCTTC.

This clonotype occurred a few times. The chain joins TRBV9 to TRBJ2-1; D may be TRBD2 (5 bases). The CDR3 is made up of 16 amino acids. The V end lost 0 bases, the J end lost 3 bases, and 13 bases lay between the germline ends. In germline, CDR1 is SGDLS, CDR2 YYNGEE. CDR3 DNA sequence: TGTGCCAGCAGCGTAGAGGACTTAAGAGACTACAATGAGCAGTTCTTC. This sequence encodes CASSVEDLRDYNEQFF.

This clonotype was detected only a few times. V is TRBV6-5 and J is TRBJ2-2, with TRBD2 matching over 11 bases. V was pared by 6 bases and J by 0 bases, with 3 bases of the junction left unmatched. This CDR3 spans 16 amino acids. Germline loops: CDR1 MNHEY, CDR2 SVGAGI. CDR3 coding DNA: TGTGCCAGCAGACGGGGACTAGCGGCGAACACCGGGGAGCTGTTTTTT. The encoded protein is CASRRGLAANTGELFF.

This clonotype has a count of ten or more. The rearrangement uses TRBV29-1 and TRBJ2-7, with a weak D call TRBD1 (6 bases). CDR1 and CDR2 from the germline V gene are SQVTM and ANQGSEA. Trimming removed 4 bases from V and 0 bases from J, with 7 bases in between. CDR3 size: 12 residues. Here the CDR3 reads CSVATGSYEQYF. The CDR3 nucleotides read TGCAGCGTTGCGACAGGCTCCTACGAGCAGTACTTC.

This clonotype turned up a few times. The chain is built from TRBV5-1 and TRBJ1-5; unclear D gene. The CDR3 extends over 13 amino acids. With 0 bases removed from V and 5 bases from J, the gap between germline ends came to 6 bases. Germline CDR1 SGHRS, CDR2 YFSETQ. The CDR3 loop reads CASSLAPYQPQHF. DNA of the CDR3: TGCGCCAGCAGCTTGGCCCCATATCAGCCCCAGCATTTT.

This clonotype was recorded a few times. The chain combines TRBV6-2 or TRBV6-3 with TRBJ2-3; 7 bases are shared with TRBD2. Losses at the gene ends were 7 bases for V and 0 bases for J; bases not matched to a gene: 7. This CDR3 contains 15 residues. Germline assignment: CDR1 MNHEY and CDR2 SVGEGT. CDR3 loop: CASTHGGMSTDTQYF. The DNA of the CDR3 is TGTGCCAGCACCCACGGGGGGATGAGCACAGATACGCAGTATTTT.

This clonotype was observed many times. This chain uses TRBV29-1 with TRBJ2-1, with 7 bases aligning to TRBD1. The CDR3 spans 15 residues. Per germline, CDR1 SQVTM and CDR2 ANQGSEA. Trimming cost V 3 bases and J 2 bases; bases outside gene matches: 7. CDR3 in DNA: TGCAGCGTTGAGCGTAACAGGGGACCCTACAATGAGCAGTTCTTC. As protein: CSVERNRGPYNEQFF.

This clonotype was counted many times. The J gene is TRBJ2-3, the V gene TRBV6-2 or TRBV6-3, with D possibly matching TRBD2 (6 bases). Germline assignment: CDR1 MNHEY and CDR2 SVGEGT. Trimming took off 7 bases at V and 5 bases at J, with 13 bases between the two ends. The CDR3 runs 13 residues. The CDR3: CASIGGFGDTQYF. The CDR3 nucleotides read TGTGCCAGCATCGGAGGGTTTGGAGATACGCAGTATTTT.

This clonotype was counted many times. V gene TRBV5-1 combines with J gene TRBJ2-1; 7 nucleotides line up with TRBD1. Germline values: CDR1 SGHRS, CDR2 YFSETQ. V lost 6 bases, J lost 5 bases, and 11 bases stayed unmatched. CDR3 length: 15 amino acids. The CDR3 loop reads CASNPLQGSHNEQFF. The CDR3 nucleotides are TGCGCCAGCAACCCCCTACAGGGGTCCCACAATGAGCAGTTCTTC.

This clonotype was seen many times. The V call is TRBV10-3, the J call TRBJ2-1, with a tentative D call TRBD1 (5 bases). Germline V lookup: CDR1 ENHRY, CDR2 SYGVKD. Trimming pared 2 bases from V and 6 bases from J, leaving 11 bases between. The length of the CDR3 is 14 residues. The CDR3 DNA is TGTGCCATCAGTGAGCCTGGCACAGGCAATGAGCAGTTCTTC. This sequence encodes CAISEPGTGNEQFF.

The J gene is TRBJ2-1, the V gene TRBV7-6, with 8 bases lining up with TRBD2. This CDR3 has 17 residues. Germline V gene lookup returns CDR1 SGHVS and CDR2 FNYEAQ. The trim removed 4 bases at V and 0 bases at J, leaving 8 bases unmatched. Here the CDR3 reads CASSWDSGINSYNEQFF. In DNA, the CDR3 is TGTGCCAGCAGCTGGGATAGCGGGATTAACTCCTACAATGAGCAGTTCTTC.

This clonotype was seen many times. The genes are TRBV6-5 and TRBJ1-1; D is perhaps TRBD1 (5 bases). Trimming pared 0 bases from V and 1 base from J, leaving 6 bases between. This CDR3 is 14 amino acids long. From germline, CDR1 is MNHEY and CDR2 SVGAGI. CDR3: CASSYSGRNTEAFF. As DNA, the CDR3 is TGTGCCAGCAGTTACTCGGGACGGAACACTGAAGCTTTCTTT.

The rearrangement uses TRBV4-3 and TRBJ2-1; perhaps TRBD1 as D (6 bases). The V gene's germline CDR1 is LGHNA and CDR2 YSLEER. V gave up 4 bases and J gave up 4 bases, with 20 bases separating them. The CDR3 totals 17 residues. The CDR3 here is CASSPGWGLLGYNEQFF. CDR3 nucleotide sequence: TGCGCCAGCAGCCCAGGGTGGGGGCTGCTCGGATACAATGAGCAGTTCTTC.

This clonotype was detected many times. The chain carries TRBV13 and TRBJ2-6; D remains unclear. V dropped 0 bases and J dropped 2 bases, with 8 bases sitting between them. Germline-derived CDR1 and CDR2 are PRHDT and FYEKMQ (reference sequence). CDR3 length equals 16 residues. The CDR3 sequence: CASSLGRRTGANVLTF. The CDR3 coding sequence is TGTGCCAGCAGCTTAGGCCGAAGGACTGGGGCCAACGTCCTGACTTTC.